These T cell receptor beta chains were read from a single sample in a study of blood T cell repertoires in COVID-19. The protocol was immunoSEQ multiplex PCR, while the TCRdb copy is restricted to in-frame clones and leaves out a portion. The sample has 170,000 or so clones, approximately 80% seen once. The sample comprised PBMCs or T cells enriched from blood (not recorded which). All receptors derive from a woman in her forties or fifties who had recovered from COVID-19. Each CDR3 is given with its conserved first and last residue. Fields, in order: D gene, clone size, J gene, V gene, CDR3 protein, CDR3 DNA. A D gene is named only where the DNA matches it firmly. Clone size appears in some rows only: once, few, many, or a class for an expanded clone.

d_gene: TRBD2; abundance: .; j_gene: TRBJ2-1; v_gene: TRBV7-2; CDR3aa: CASSLTSGRADEQFF; CDR3nt: TGTGCCAGCAGCTTGACTAGCGGGAGGGCTGATGAGCAGTTCTTC
d_gene: TRBD1; abundance: .; j_gene: TRBJ1-1; v_gene: TRBV28; CDR3aa: CASRTGNMNTEAFF; CDR3nt: TGTGCCAGTAGGACAGGAAACATGAACACTGAAGCTTTCTTT
d_gene: TRBD2; abundance: .; j_gene: TRBJ2-5; v_gene: TRBV28; CDR3aa: CASSFWEGLAGRREETQYF; CDR3nt: TGTGCCAGCAGTTTTTGGGAGGGACTAGCGGGGCGGAGGGAAGAGACCCAGTACTTC
d_gene: TRBD1; abundance: once; j_gene: TRBJ2-7; v_gene: TRBV3-1/TRBV3-2; CDR3aa: CASSLTDRVEQYF; CDR3nt: TGTGCCAGCAGCCTCACGGACAGGGTCGAGCAGTACTTC
d_gene: TRBD1; abundance: .; j_gene: TRBJ2-5; v_gene: TRBV12-5; CDR3aa: CASGDTGGEETQYF; CDR3nt: TGTGCTAGTGGGGATACAGGGGGCGAGGAGACCCAGTACTTC
d_gene: TRBD1; abundance: .; j_gene: TRBJ1-1; v_gene: TRBV7-9; CDR3aa: CASSEDRAVVTEAFF; CDR3nt: TGTGCCAGCAGCGAGGACAGGGCCGTTGTCACTGAAGCTTTCTTT
d_gene: .; abundance: .; j_gene: TRBJ1-2; v_gene: TRBV16; CDR3aa: CASSQSDSKINYGYTF; CDR3nt: TGTGCCAGCAGCCAAAGTGACAGCAAAATTAACTATGGCTACACCTTC
d_gene: TRBD1; abundance: .; j_gene: TRBJ1-3; v_gene: TRBV5-1; CDR3aa: CASSLQGPQGNTIYF; CDR3nt: TGCGCCAGCAGCTTACAGGGGCCTCAGGGAAACACCATATATTTT
d_gene: .; abundance: .; j_gene: TRBJ1-3; v_gene: TRBV28; CDR3aa: CASSSTSSGNTIYF; CDR3nt: TGTGCCAGCAGTTCAACCAGCTCTGGAAACACCATATATTTT
d_gene: TRBD1; abundance: .; j_gene: TRBJ1-6; v_gene: TRBV28; CDR3aa: CASSFRNRGDNSPLHF; CDR3nt: TGTGCCAGCAGTTTCAGGAACAGGGGGGACAATTCACCCCTCCACTTT
d_gene: .; abundance: .; j_gene: TRBJ1-6; v_gene: TRBV7-9; CDR3aa: CASSPTGHGNSPLHF; CDR3nt: TGTGCCAGCAGCCCAACGGGACACGGAAATTCACCCCTCCACTTT
d_gene: .; abundance: .; j_gene: TRBJ2-7; v_gene: TRBV6-4; CDR3aa: CASSDSRNSPYEQYF; CDR3nt: TGTGCCAGCAGTGACTCCCGAAATAGCCCCTACGAGCAGTACTTC
d_gene: .; abundance: .; j_gene: TRBJ2-6; v_gene: TRBV4-1; CDR3aa: CASSPTGLNGANVLTF; CDR3nt: TGCGCCAGCAGCCCAACGGGACTGAATGGGGCCAACGTCCTGACTTTC
d_gene: .; abundance: .; j_gene: TRBJ1-1; v_gene: TRBV11-3; CDR3aa: CASTRNGKEAEAFF; CDR3nt: TGTGCCAGCACCCGAAACGGGAAGGAAGCTGAAGCTTTCTTT
d_gene: .; abundance: .; j_gene: TRBJ1-2; v_gene: TRBV5-1; CDR3aa: CASSWGELTNYGYTF; CDR3nt: TGCGCCAGCAGCTGGGGGGAACTTACCAACTATGGCTACACCTTC
d_gene: TRBD1; abundance: .; j_gene: TRBJ1-1; v_gene: TRBV7-8; CDR3aa: CASSSGTVDSEAFF; CDR3nt: TGTGCCAGCAGCTCAGGGACAGTCGACTCTGAAGCTTTCTTT
d_gene: TRBD1; abundance: .; j_gene: TRBJ1-6; v_gene: TRBV3-1/TRBV3-2; CDR3aa: CASRKDRGYGSPLHF; CDR3nt: TGTGCCAGCAGGAAGGACAGGGGGTATGGTTCACCCCTCCACTTT
d_gene: .; abundance: .; j_gene: TRBJ2-1; v_gene: TRBV28; CDR3aa: CASSLSGANEQFF; CDR3nt: TGTGCCAGCAGTCTGTCAGGGGCCAATGAGCAGTTCTTC
d_gene: .; abundance: .; j_gene: TRBJ2-7; v_gene: TRBV18; CDR3aa: CASSPPEAREQYF; CDR3nt: TGTGCCAGCTCACCCCCTGAGGCGCGGGAGCAGTACTTC
d_gene: TRBD2; abundance: few; j_gene: TRBJ2-4; v_gene: TRBV2; CDR3aa: CASSVEREGLAKNIQYF; CDR3nt: TGTGCCAGCAGCGTTGAGCGGGAGGGCCTAGCCAAAAACATTCAGTACTTC
d_gene: .; abundance: .; j_gene: TRBJ2-5; v_gene: TRBV19; CDR3aa: CASSTNKGEAQYF; CDR3nt: TGTGCCAGTAGTACGAACAAAGGGGAGGCCCAGTACTTC
d_gene: TRBD2; abundance: .; j_gene: TRBJ2-3; v_gene: TRBV28; CDR3aa: CASNDSGGTDTQYF; CDR3nt: TGTGCCAGCAATGATAGCGGGGGCACAGATACGCAGTATTTT
d_gene: TRBD1; abundance: once; j_gene: TRBJ1-3; v_gene: TRBV7-2; CDR3aa: CASSVDRGPGNTIYF; CDR3nt: TGTGCCAGCAGCGTTGACAGGGGGCCTGGAAACACCATATATTTT
d_gene: .; abundance: .; j_gene: TRBJ2-5; v_gene: TRBV5-1; CDR3aa: CASSLGGPPETQYF; CDR3nt: TGCGCCAGCAGCTTGGGGGGGCCTCCGGAGACCCAGTACTTC
d_gene: .; abundance: .; j_gene: TRBJ1-4; v_gene: TRBV30; CDR3aa: CAWGPGPGGEKLFF; CDR3nt: TGTGCCTGGGGACCAGGGCCGGGTGGCGAAAAACTGTTTTTT
d_gene: TRBD2; abundance: .; j_gene: TRBJ2-7; v_gene: TRBV28; CDR3aa: CASSLGGSWYF; CDR3nt: TGTGCCAGCAGTTTGGGAGGGAGTTGGTACTTC
d_gene: TRBD2; abundance: few; j_gene: TRBJ2-1; v_gene: TRBV19; CDR3aa: CASTRAGADYNEQFF; CDR3nt: TGTGCCAGTACCAGAGCGGGAGCTGACTACAATGAGCAGTTCTTC
d_gene: .; abundance: .; j_gene: TRBJ1-2; v_gene: TRBV19; CDR3aa: CASSILTRNYGYTF; CDR3nt: TGTGCCAGTAGTATTCTTACACGTAACTATGGCTACACCTTC
d_gene: TRBD2; abundance: .; j_gene: TRBJ2-1; v_gene: TRBV5-1; CDR3aa: CASGPVGGLASNEQFF; CDR3nt: TGCGCCAGCGGCCCGGTTGGGGGACTAGCTTCGAATGAGCAGTTCTTC
d_gene: TRBD2; abundance: .; j_gene: TRBJ2-3; v_gene: TRBV6-1; CDR3aa: CASSGGDYPPQYF; CDR3nt: TGTGCCAGCAGTGGAGGGGACTACCCTCCGCAGTATTTT
d_gene: .; abundance: .; j_gene: TRBJ2-2; v_gene: TRBV7-3; CDR3aa: CATRQEPSTGELFF; CDR3nt: TGTGCCACGAGACAGGAGCCATCCACCGGGGAGCTGTTTTTT
d_gene: .; abundance: .; j_gene: TRBJ1-1; v_gene: TRBV18; CDR3aa: CASSPDTMNTEAFF; CDR3nt: TGTGCCAGCTCGCCGGACACAATGAACACTGAAGCTTTCTTT
d_gene: TRBD2; abundance: .; j_gene: TRBJ2-1; v_gene: TRBV5-1; CDR3aa: CASSPVAGVGNEQFF; CDR3nt: TGCGCCAGCAGCCCAGTAGCGGGAGTAGGGAATGAGCAGTTCTTC
d_gene: .; abundance: .; j_gene: TRBJ2-1; v_gene: TRBV15; CDR3aa: CATSREGGTSLNEQFF; CDR3nt: TGTGCCACCAGCAGAGAGGGTGGGACATCCCTCAATGAGCAGTTCTTC
d_gene: .; abundance: .; j_gene: TRBJ1-2; v_gene: TRBV7-9; CDR3aa: CASSLSAQRAGGYTF; CDR3nt: TGTGCCAGCAGCTTAAGCGCACAGCGGGCCGGTGGCTACACCTTC
d_gene: .; abundance: once; j_gene: TRBJ1-4; v_gene: TRBV7-2; CDR3aa: CASSLSSGFNEKLFF; CDR3nt: TGTGCCAGCAGCTTATCGTCAGGGTTTAATGAAAAACTGTTTTTT
d_gene: TRBD2; abundance: .; j_gene: TRBJ2-6; v_gene: TRBV5-4; CDR3aa: CASSLAGAGANVLTF; CDR3nt: TGTGCCAGCAGCTTAGCGGGAGCTGGGGCCAACGTCCTGACTTTC
d_gene: TRBD2; abundance: .; j_gene: TRBJ2-7; v_gene: TRBV7-2; CDR3aa: CASRIVLAGSFASYEQYF; CDR3nt: TGTGCCAGCAGGATCGTTCTAGCGGGATCTTTCGCCTCCTACGAGCAGTACTTC
d_gene: .; abundance: .; j_gene: TRBJ2-1; v_gene: TRBV19; CDR3aa: CASSPAREWVNEQFF; CDR3nt: TGTGCCAGTAGTCCTGCTCGGGAATGGGTCAATGAGCAGTTCTTC
d_gene: TRBD1; abundance: few; j_gene: TRBJ1-1; v_gene: TRBV18; CDR3aa: CASSRTGVGVTEAFF; CDR3nt: TGTGCCAGCTCACGGACAGGGGTGGGTGTCACTGAAGCTTTCTTT